The count of the clone carrying this TCR beta chain is one. This entry comes from a study of T cell changes during pregnancy in multiple sclerosis. The CDR3 has 15 amino acids. The ends were cut back, 2 bases at V and 9 bases at J, with 17 bases in the middle. CDR1 is LNHDA, CDR2 SQIVND, per germline (reference sequence). Produced via immunoSEQ multiplex PCR; TCRdb's table is partial and in-frame only. The table lists tens of thousands of clones, 90% to 95% of them singletons. The chain uses TRBV19 and TRBJ2-1; maybe TRBD1 (6 bases). This material consisted of peripheral blood, taken after pregnancy. This receptor was obtained from a female donor with multiple sclerosis, enrolled in a pregnancy study. CDR3 sequence reads: CASSITRGIGSEQFF. CDR3 nucleotide sequence: TGTGCCAGTAGTATAACCAGGGGTATCGGGTCTGAGCAGTTCTTC.